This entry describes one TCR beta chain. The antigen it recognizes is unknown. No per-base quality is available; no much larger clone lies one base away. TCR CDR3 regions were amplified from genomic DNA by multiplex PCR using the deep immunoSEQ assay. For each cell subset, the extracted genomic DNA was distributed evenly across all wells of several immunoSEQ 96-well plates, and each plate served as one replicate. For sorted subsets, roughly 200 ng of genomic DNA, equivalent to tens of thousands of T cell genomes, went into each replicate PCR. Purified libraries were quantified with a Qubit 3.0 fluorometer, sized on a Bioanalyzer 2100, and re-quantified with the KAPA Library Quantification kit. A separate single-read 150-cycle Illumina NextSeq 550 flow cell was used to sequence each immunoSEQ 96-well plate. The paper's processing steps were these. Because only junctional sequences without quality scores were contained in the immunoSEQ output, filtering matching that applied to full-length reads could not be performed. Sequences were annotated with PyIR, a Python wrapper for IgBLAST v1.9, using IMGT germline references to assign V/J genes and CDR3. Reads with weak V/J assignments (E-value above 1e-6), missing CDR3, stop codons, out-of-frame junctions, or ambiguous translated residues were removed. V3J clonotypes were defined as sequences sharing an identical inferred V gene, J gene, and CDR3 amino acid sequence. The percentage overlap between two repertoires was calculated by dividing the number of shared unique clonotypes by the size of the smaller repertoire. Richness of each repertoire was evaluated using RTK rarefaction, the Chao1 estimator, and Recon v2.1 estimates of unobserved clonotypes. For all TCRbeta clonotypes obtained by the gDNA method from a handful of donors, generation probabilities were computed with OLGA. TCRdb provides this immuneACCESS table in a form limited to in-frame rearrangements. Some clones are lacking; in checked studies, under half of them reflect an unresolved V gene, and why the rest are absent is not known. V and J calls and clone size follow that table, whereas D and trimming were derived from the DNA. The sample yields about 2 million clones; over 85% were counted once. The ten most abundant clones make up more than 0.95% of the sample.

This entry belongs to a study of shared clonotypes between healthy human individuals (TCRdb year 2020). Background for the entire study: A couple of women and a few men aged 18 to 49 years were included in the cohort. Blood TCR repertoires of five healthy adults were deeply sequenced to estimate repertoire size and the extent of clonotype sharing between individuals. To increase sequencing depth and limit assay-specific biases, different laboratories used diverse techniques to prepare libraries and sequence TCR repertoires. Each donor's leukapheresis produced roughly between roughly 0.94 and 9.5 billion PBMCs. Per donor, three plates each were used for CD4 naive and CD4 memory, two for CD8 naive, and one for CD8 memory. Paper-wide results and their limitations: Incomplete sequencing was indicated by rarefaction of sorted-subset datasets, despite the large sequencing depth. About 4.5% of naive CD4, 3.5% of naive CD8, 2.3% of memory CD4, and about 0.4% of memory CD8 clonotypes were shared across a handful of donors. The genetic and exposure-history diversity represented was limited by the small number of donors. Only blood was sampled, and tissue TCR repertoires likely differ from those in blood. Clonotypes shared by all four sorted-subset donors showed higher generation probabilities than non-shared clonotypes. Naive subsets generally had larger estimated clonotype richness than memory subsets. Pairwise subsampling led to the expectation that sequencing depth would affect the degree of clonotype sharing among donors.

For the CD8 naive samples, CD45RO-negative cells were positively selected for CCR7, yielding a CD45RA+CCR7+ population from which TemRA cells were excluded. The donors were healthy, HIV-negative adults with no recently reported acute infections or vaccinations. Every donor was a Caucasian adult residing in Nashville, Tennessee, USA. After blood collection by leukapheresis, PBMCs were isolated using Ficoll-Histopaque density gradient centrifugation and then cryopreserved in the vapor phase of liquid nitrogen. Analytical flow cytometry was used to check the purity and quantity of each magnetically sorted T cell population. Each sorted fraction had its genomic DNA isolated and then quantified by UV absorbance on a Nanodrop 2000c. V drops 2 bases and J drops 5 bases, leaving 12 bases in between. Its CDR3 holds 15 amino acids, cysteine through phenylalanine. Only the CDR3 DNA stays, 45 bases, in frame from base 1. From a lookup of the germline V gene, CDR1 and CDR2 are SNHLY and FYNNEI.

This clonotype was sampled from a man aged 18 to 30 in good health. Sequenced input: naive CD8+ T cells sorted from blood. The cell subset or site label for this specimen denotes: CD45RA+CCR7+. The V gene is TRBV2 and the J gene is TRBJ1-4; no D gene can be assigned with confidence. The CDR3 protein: CASSEHLLRNEKLFF. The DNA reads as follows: TGTGCCAGCAGTGAACACCTCCTTAGGAATGAAAAACTGTTTTTT. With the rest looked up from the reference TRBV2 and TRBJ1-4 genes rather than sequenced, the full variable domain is EPEVTQTPSHQVTQMGQEVILRCVPISNHLYFYWYRQILGQKVEFLVSFYNNEISEKSEIFDDQFSVERPDGSNFTLKIRSTKLEDSAMYFCASSEHLLRNEKLFFGSGTQLSVL.